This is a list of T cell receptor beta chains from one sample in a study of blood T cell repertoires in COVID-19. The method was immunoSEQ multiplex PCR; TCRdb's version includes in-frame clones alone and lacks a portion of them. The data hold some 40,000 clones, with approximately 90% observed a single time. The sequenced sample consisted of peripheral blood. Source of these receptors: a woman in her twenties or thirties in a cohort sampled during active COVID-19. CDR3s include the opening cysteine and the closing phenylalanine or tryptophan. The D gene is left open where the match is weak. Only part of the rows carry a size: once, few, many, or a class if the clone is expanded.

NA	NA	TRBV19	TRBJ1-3	TGTGCCAGTAGCTACGGGGGGCGCTCTGGAAACACCATATATTTT	CASSYGGRSGNTIYF
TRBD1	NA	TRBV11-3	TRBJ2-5	TGTGCCAGCAGCGGCCTTTTAGCGGACAGGGAAGGAGAGACCCAGTACTTC	CASSGLLADREGETQYF
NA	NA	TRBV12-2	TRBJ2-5	TGTGCAAGTCGCTTTACAGGGTTGTCCCAGTACTTC	CASRFTGLSQYF
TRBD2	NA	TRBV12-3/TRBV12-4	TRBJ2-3	TGTGCCAGCAGTACACTAGCGGATACGCAGTATTTT	CASSTLADTQYF
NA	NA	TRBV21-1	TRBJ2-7	TGTGCCAGCAGCAAGGAGACAGGGGGCACCTACGAGCAGTACTTC	CASSKETGGTYEQYF
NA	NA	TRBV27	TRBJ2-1	TGTGCCAGCAGTCCGGGGTCGTGGAATGAGCAGTTCTTC	CASSPGSWNEQFF
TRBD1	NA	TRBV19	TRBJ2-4	TGTGCCAGTAGTATGAGGGACAGCCACGGAACTTTAGCCAAAAACATTCAGTACTTC	CASSMRDSHGTLAKNIQYF
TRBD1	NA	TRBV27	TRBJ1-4	TGTGCCAGCAGTATACACGCCGGGACAGGGGTCCCTAATGAAAAACTGTTTTTT	CASSIHAGTGVPNEKLFF
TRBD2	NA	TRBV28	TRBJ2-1	TGTGCCAGCAGTTTTTTTAGCGGGGCGAACAATGAGCAGTTCTTC	CASSFFSGANNEQFF
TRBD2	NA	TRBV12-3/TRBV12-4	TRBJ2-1	TGTGCCAGCAGTACCGGGACTAGCGGCCCCGGGTTCTTC	CASSTGTSGPGFF
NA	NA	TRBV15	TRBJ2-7	TGTGCCACCAGCAGCCATTACAGCGAGCAGTACTTC	CATSSHYSEQYF
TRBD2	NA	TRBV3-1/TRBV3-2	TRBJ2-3	TGTGCCAGCAGCCAAGCCGGGACTAGTCCCCCAGATACGCAGTATTTT	CASSQAGTSPPDTQYF
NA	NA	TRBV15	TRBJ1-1	TGTGCCACCAGCAGATGGGGGGAGTTGGGCACTGAAGCTTTCTTT	CATSRWGELGTEAFF
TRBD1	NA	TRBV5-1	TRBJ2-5	TGCGCCAGCAGCCCTACAGGGGCAGAGACCCAGTACTTC	CASSPTGAETQYF
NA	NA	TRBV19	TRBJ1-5	TGTGCCAGTAGTAATGACAGAATCGGAAATCAGCCCCAGCATTTT	CASSNDRIGNQPQHF
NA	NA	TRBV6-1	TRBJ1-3	TGTGCCAGCAGTGAAGGTTCGGTAGGAGCTGGAAACACCATATATTTT	CASSEGSVGAGNTIYF
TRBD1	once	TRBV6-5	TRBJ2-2	TGTGCCAGCTGGCAAGGGGACAGGAGCACCGGGGAGCTGTTTTTT	CASWQGDRSTGELFF
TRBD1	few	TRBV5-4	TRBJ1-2	TGTGCCAGCAGCTTGGACAGGGGGCTGGCTAACTATGGCTACACCTTC	CASSLDRGLANYGYTF
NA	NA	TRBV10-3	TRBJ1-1	TGTGCCATCGGACAGAACACTGAAGCTTTCTTT	CAIGQNTEAFF
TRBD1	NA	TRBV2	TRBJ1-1	TGTGCCAGCAGGGCGACAGGGAGCACTGAAGCTTTCTTT	CASRATGSTEAFF
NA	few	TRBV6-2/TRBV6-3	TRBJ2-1	TGTGCCAGCAGTTGGCGGGACCCCTACAATGAGCAGTTCTTC	CASSWRDPYNEQFF
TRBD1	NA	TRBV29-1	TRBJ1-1	TGCAGCGTTCTCGGACAGGGAGACACTGAAGCTTTCTTT	CSVLGQGDTEAFF
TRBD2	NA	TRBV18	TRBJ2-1	TGTGCCAGCTCACCCGGGGCGGGAGGGCGCAATGAGCAGTTCTTC	CASSPGAGGRNEQFF
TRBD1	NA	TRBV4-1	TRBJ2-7	TGCGCCAGCAGCCTACTCCCGGGACAGTCCTACGAGCAGTACTTC	CASSLLPGQSYEQYF
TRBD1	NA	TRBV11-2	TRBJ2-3	TGTGCCAGCAGCTCTCGGGGACAGGGCGCATTTAGCACAGATACGCAGTATTTT	CASSSRGQGAFSTDTQYF
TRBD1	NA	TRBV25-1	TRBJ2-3	TGTGCCAGCAGCCAGGACAGGCGTAGCACAGATACGCAGTATTTT	CASSQDRRSTDTQYF
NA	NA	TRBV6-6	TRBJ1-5	TGTGCCAGCGCCAGGGGCGGTCAGCCCCAGCATTTT	CASARGGQPQHF
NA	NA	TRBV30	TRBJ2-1	TGTGCCTGGAGTGTTGGCATTGCCGCTGAGCAGTTCTTC	CAWSVGIAAEQFF
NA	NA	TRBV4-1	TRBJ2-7	TGCGCCAGCAGCCAAGCGCGGCAGGGATCCTACGAGCAGTACTTC	CASSQARQGSYEQYF
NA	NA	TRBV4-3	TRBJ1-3	TGCGCCAGCAGCCAAGGGACAGCCTCTGGAAACACCATATATTTT	CASSQGTASGNTIYF
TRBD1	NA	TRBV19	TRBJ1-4	TGTGCCAGTAGTATCGTCAGGGGGGATGAAAAACTGTTTTTT	CASSIVRGDEKLFF
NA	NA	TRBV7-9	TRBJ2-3	TGTGCCAGCAGCTTAGGGAGCCGCACAGATACGCAGTATTTT	CASSLGSRTDTQYF